This T cell receptor (beta chain) stems from a study of blood T cells in healthy people across ages. Study-wide findings and caveats: Long-lived donors exceeded aged donors in naive CD4+ cells and diversity. Investigators viewed diversity estimates from one million T cells as underestimates, the study reported.

This clonotype was observed a few times. Its target is unknown. The ends were cut back, 5 bases at V and 3 bases at J, with 10 bases in the middle. CDR1 is SGHAT, CDR2 FQNNGV, per germline. CDR3 size: 13 residues. The use of a sample-barcoded 5' primer and a J-beta primer mix characterized a second PCR of roughly 6 to 11 cycles. The template-switch adaptor was a 5' adaptor with 12 random nucleotides. It tagged each cDNA molecule. TCRdb re-derived calls from the 5' RACE reads in MiXCR, one entry per CDR3 protein. Among fewer than 600,000 distinct CDR3 sequences listed, about 29% were seen once. This same sample was also part of a study on T cells of mothers and their children. That investigation notes: Mother-child pairs who were related displayed a slightly higher overlap than unrelated pairs, a difference that was non-significant.

Material for sequencing was blood. This TCR derives from a boy between 2 and 10 years old in good health. The V and J genes are TRBV11-2 and TRBJ1-2, with D possibly TRBD1 on 5 matching bases. The CDR3 reads CASSPGLHYGYTF. The DNA for the CDR3 is TGTGCCAGCAGCCCGGGACTGCACTATGGCTACACCTTC.